This T cell receptor beta chain was captured by sequencing in a study of regulatory T cells in long-lasting Graves disease. Study-wide results and limits: Persistent disease was associated with favored TRBV28 usage and with favored use of TRBJ1-2 and TRBJ2-5.

The V gene's germline CDR1 is MRHNA and CDR2 SNTAGT. CDR3 length equals 15 residues. Unmatched junction bases numbered 5, after V lost 2 bases and J lost 4 bases. In the case of this clonotype: What it recognizes is unknown.

iRepertoire HTBI primers and Arm-PCR of CDR3 regions built TCR beta libraries. TCRdb used MiXCR to reprocess the multiplex PCR reads, holding one entry per CDR3 protein. Counted here are hundreds of thousands of distinct CDR3 sequences, roughly 13% occurring once; the ten biggest clones make up roughly a tenth. As to time point: newly diagnosed GD, antithyroid drugs for less than 3 months. The authors made the TCR library using RNA they extracted from PBMCs. The same data also contributed to another study, on T cells in Graves' hyperthyroidism and ophthalmopathy.

The material was peripheral blood mononuclear cells (PBMCs), obtained at new diagnosis, from a patient treated with antithyroid drugs. The J gene is TRBJ2-5, the V gene TRBV6-4; 9 positions agree with TRBD1. The sequence derives from a man aged 30 to 39 with Graves disease. CDR3 protein: CASSDGLGQGETQYF. CDR3 nucleotides: TGTGCCAGCAGTGACGGCCTGGGACAGGGAGAGACCCAGTACTTC.